The 2 T cell receptor beta chains below come from one sample, sequenced in a study of blood T cell repertoires in COVID-19. Only in-frame clones appear in the TCRdb table, and some are missing; sequencing was by immunoSEQ multiplex PCR. Of around 40,000 clones listed, 85% are singletons. Sequences were obtained from peripheral blood. These TCRs come from a human donor in a cohort sampled during active COVID-19.

This clone was recorded a few times. This chain joins TRBV5-5 and TRBJ1-5, with D possibly being TRBD1 (5 bases). Germline assignment: CDR1 SGHKS and CDR2 YYEKEE (reference sequence). The ends were cut back, 4 bases at V and 6 bases at J, with 14 bases in the middle. The CDR3 length is 14 residues. The CDR3 nucleotides read TGTGCCAGCAGCATCGGGGGGTTGGGTCAGCCCCAGCATTTT. Protein: CASSIGGLGQPQHF.

The V call is TRBV28, the J call TRBJ2-2; D is perhaps TRBD1 (6 bases). Germline CDR1 is MDHEN and CDR2 is SYDVKM. V was cut by 2 bases and J by 4 bases, with 11 bases left in between. CDR3 length: 15 residues. The chain's CDR3 is CASSLNRARTGELFF. As DNA, the CDR3 is TGTGCCAGCAGTTTAAACAGGGCCCGCACCGGGGAGCTGTTTTTT.